The 31 T cell receptor beta chains given below trace back to one sample, sequenced in a study of siplizumab effects on memory and regulatory T cells. For these TCRs, the target antigens are not known. Assay used: immunoSEQ multiplex PCR; TCRdb lists only in-frame clones, some missing. This table has 9,500 to 15,000 clones, around 43% appearing once. The mixed lymphocyte reaction cells underwent coculture at 37°C for 6 days. The sequenced sample was CFSE-low (dividing) CD8+ T cells sorted from an allogeneic mixed lymphocyte reaction. Receptor source: a human donor in good health; the cells came from an allogeneic mixed lymphocyte reaction. Some clones in this sample may be carry-over from other donors' samples.

This chain links TRBV6-5 with TRBJ2-3, with D hard to call. This CDR3 comprises 14 residues. Between the trimmed V and J ends, which lost 0 bases and 2 bases, there was a span of 6 bases. Germline CDR1 MNHEY, CDR2 SVGAGI. The CDR3 here is CASSYSQVTDTQYF. The CDR3 nucleotides are TGTGCCAGCAGTTACTCCCAAGTCACAGATACGCAGTATTTT.

The rearrangement joins TRBV5-4 to TRBJ2-2, with D possibly matching TRBD2 (5 bases). There are 13 residues in the CDR3. The V end lost 2 bases, the J end lost 7 bases, and 9 bases lay between the germline ends. Per the germline V gene, CDR1 is SGHNT and CDR2 is YYREEE (reference sequence). This CDR3 reads CASSFTGNGELFF. DNA of the CDR3: TGTGCCAGCAGCTTCACGGGGAACGGGGAGCTGTTTTTT. Full variable domain (missing parts from reference TRBV5-4 and TRBJ2-2): ETGVTQSPTHLIKTRGQQVTLRCSSQSGHNTVSWYQQALGQGPQFIFQYYREEENGRGNFPPRFSGLQFPNYSSELNVNALELDDSALYLCASSFTGNGELFFGEGSRLTVL.

The CDR3 DNA is TGTGCCAGCAGCAAATATACCGACTCCCCCGGCTACACCTTC. It translates to CASSKYTDSPGYTF. The rearrangement joins TRBV21-1 to TRBJ1-2. TRBV21-1 is reported as a pseudogene. The CDR3 spans 14 residues.

By its share, this clone is medium-sized. The chain employs TRBV7-6 and TRBJ2-1; TRBD2 is a possible D gene (7 bases). Germline CDR1 is SGHVS and CDR2 is FNYEAQ. This CDR3 comprises 16 residues. V shed 0 bases and J shed 2 bases, with 11 bases lying between them. CDR3 sequence: CASSLASGGPYNEQFF. The DNA for the CDR3 is TGTGCCAGCAGCTTAGCGTCGGGGGGCCCCTACAATGAGCAGTTCTTC.

This clone has a handful of counts. The chain couples TRBV4-2 to TRBJ2-1, with TRBD2 matching over 11 bases. This CDR3 region has 14 residues. Looked up from germline, CDR1 is LGHNA and CDR2 is YNFKEQ. The junction had 4 bases not matched to a gene; V was cut back by 3 bases and J by 9 bases. The CDR3, as DNA: TGTGCCAGCAGCCAGTACACTAGCGGGGGTGAGCAGTTCTTC. It encodes CASSQYTSGGEQFF.

The V call is TRBV19, the J call TRBJ2-7; tentatively, D is TRBD1 or TRBD2 (5 bases each). There are 16 residues in the CDR3. Trimming stripped 3 bases from V and 0 bases from J, with 15 bases between. Germline V gives CDR1 LNHDA, CDR2 SQIVND (reference sequence). The CDR3 is CASSISGTLSSYEQYF. CDR3 in DNA: TGTGCCAGTAGTATCTCGGGGACCTTGAGCTCCTACGAGCAGTACTTC.

CDR3 residues: CASSSSGFGTDTQYF. The CDR3 DNA reads as TGTGCCAGCAGCTCGTCGGGATTTGGTACAGATACGCAGTATTTT. The V and J genes are TRBV7-9 and TRBJ2-3, with D tentatively TRBD2 (5 bases). Looked up from germline, CDR1 is SEHNR and CDR2 is FQNEAQ (reference sequence). Trimming left V 4 bases short and J 3 bases short, with 14 bases between. The CDR3 is 15 residues long.

This clone was recorded a few times. The V and J genes are TRBV5-6 and TRBJ1-5; no reliable D call. Per the germline V gene, CDR1 is SGHDT and CDR2 is YYEEEE. This CDR3 region has 12 residues. Trimming shortened V by 2 bases and J by 4 bases, and 4 bases separated the two germline ends. The CDR3 reads CASSFRNQPQHF. CDR3 nucleotides: TGTGCCAGCAGCTTCCGTAATCAGCCCCAGCATTTT.

In nucleotides, the CDR3 is TGCGCCAGCAGCCAACCCCGGGCAGATACGCAGTATTTT. Translated, it gives CASSQPRADTQYF. This rearrangement joins TRBV4-1 to TRBJ2-3; D not resolved. The CDR3 sequence is 13 residues long. V lost 2 bases and J lost 4, with 7 bases in between. CDR1 and CDR2 (germline): MGHRA, YSYEKL.

V usage is TRBV5-5 and J usage is TRBJ1-1; D is uncertain. The CDR3 is made up of 12 amino acids. V was clipped by 0 bases and J by 10 bases, with 10 bases between them. The germline V gene encodes CDR1 SGHKS and CDR2 YYEKEE (reference sequence). The chain's CDR3 is CASSLGGSGAFF. The CDR3 DNA follows: TGTGCCAGCAGCTTGGGTGGGAGTGGAGCTTTCTTT.

The chain couples TRBV5-6 to TRBJ1-2; no reliable D call. Deletions cut 2 bases from V and 5 bases from J, with 22 bases between. Germline CDR1 is SGHDT and CDR2 is YYEEEE. This CDR3 has 17 residues. CDR3 sequence reads: CASSFWELGRTVYGYTF. The CDR3, as DNA: TGTGCCAGCAGCTTTTGGGAACTAGGCCGGACGGTGTATGGCTACACCTTC.

This chain joins TRBV13 and TRBJ2-6; 7 bases are a match to TRBD2. Losses at the gene ends were 4 bases for V and 3 bases for J; bases not matched to a gene: 3. This CDR3 has 15 amino acids. Per germline, CDR1 PRHDT and CDR2 FYEKMQ (reference sequence). The chain's CDR3 is CASSSAGDGANVLTF. The CDR3 DNA follows: TGTGCCAGCAGCTCGGCGGGGGATGGGGCCAACGTCCTGACTTTC.

The gene calls are TRBV14 and TRBJ2-5; D not certain. CDR3 size: 15 residues. Trimming pared 0 bases from V and 6 bases from J, leaving 14 bases between. Germline V gene sequence: CDR1 SGHDN, CDR2 FVKESK. Here the CDR3 reads CASSQDWDTEQTQYF. CDR3 sequence (DNA): TGTGCCAGCAGCCAAGATTGGGATACGGAGCAGACCCAGTACTTC.

This chain uses TRBV27 with TRBJ1-2; D unclear. The V gene lost 5 bases and the J gene lost 8 bases, with 21 bases spanning the gap. Germline V gives CDR1 MNHEY, CDR2 SMNVEV (reference sequence). The CDR3 runs 15 residues. The CDR3, as DNA: TGTGCCAGCAGTCCAGGTGCAAGTTTGTCCACCGGCTACACCTTC. Its translation: CASSPGASLSTGYTF.

The rearrangement uses TRBV28 and TRBJ1-6; 9 positions match TRBD1. The CDR3 consists of 14 residues. Germline CDR1 and CDR2: MDHEN and SYDVKM. V trimming: 3 bases; J trimming: 10 bases; junction bases outside the gene matches: 4. CDR3 nucleotide sequence: TGTGCCAGCAGTTTCGCAGGGACAGGGTCACCCCTCCACTTT. Amino acids: CASSFAGTGSPLHF.

The J gene is TRBJ2-1, the V gene TRBV5-8; TRBD2 agrees at 9 bases. CDR1 and CDR2 (germline): SGHTS, YDEGEE. The CDR3 extends over 15 amino acids. V dropped 4 bases and J dropped 10; count of bases not matched to a gene: 12. This CDR3 reads CASSPVVAGEIEQFF. The CDR3 DNA sequence: TGTGCCAGCAGCCCTGTTGTAGCGGGGGAAATCGAGCAGTTCTTC.

The CDR3: CASRVHRDRGDYGYTF. For the CDR3, the DNA is TGTGCCAGCAGAGTTCATAGGGACAGGGGGGACTATGGCTACACCTTC. The chain links TRBV7-9 to TRBJ1-2; TRBD1 matches 11 bases. This CDR3 is 16 amino acids long. Germline loops: CDR1 SEHNR, CDR2 FQNEAQ (reference sequence). The V gene end was trimmed by 6 bases and the J gene end by 3 bases; junction bases not matched to a gene: 9.

This clone has a handful of counts. V and J are TRBV15 and TRBJ1-2, with D possibly TRBD1 on 6 matching bases. Trimming pared 8 bases from V and 4 bases from J, leaving 14 bases between. Germline CDR1 reads LNHNV; CDR2 reads YYDKDF (reference sequence). This CDR3 is 13 amino acids long. The CDR3 loop is CATEGGRSYGYTF. CDR3 bases: TGTGCCACCGAGGGGGGCAGGTCCTATGGCTACACCTTC. Filled out from reference TRBV15 and TRBJ1-2, the complete variable domain reads DAMVIQNPRYQVTQFGKPVTLSCSQTLNHNVMYWYQQKSSQAPKLLFHYYDKDFNNEADTPDNFQSRRPNTSFCFLDIRSPGLGDTAMYLCATEGGRSYGYTFGSGTRLTVV.

The V call is TRBV9, the J call TRBJ1-1; no clear D gene. The CDR3 contains 14 residues. The germline V and J ends were trimmed by 3 bases and 8 bases, with 17 bases remaining between them. Germline V gives CDR1 SGDLS, CDR2 YYNGEE. The CDR3 DNA sequence: TGTGCCAGCAGCGCCTGGGTTGGAAGTGTGGAAGCTTTCTTT. Translated: CASSAWVGSVEAFF. Full variable domain (missing parts from reference TRBV9 and TRBJ1-1): DSGVTQTPKHLITATGQRVTLRCSPRSGDLSVYWYQQSLDQGLQFLIQYYNGEERAKGNILERFSAQQFPDLHSELNLSSLELGDSALYFCASSAWVGSVEAFFGQGTRLTVV.

By share of the sample, this clone is medium-sized. V usage is TRBV10-3 and J usage is TRBJ1-1; no clear D gene. V dropped 7 bases and J dropped 5 bases, with 17 bases sitting between them. Germline V lookup: CDR1 ENHRY, CDR2 SYGVKD. This CDR3 region has 14 residues. The CDR3 bases are TGTGCCATCACCGAGGACGCCTGGGGAACTGAAGCTTTCTTT. Encoded protein: CAITEDAWGTEAFF.

DNA for the CDR3: TGTGCCAGCAGTGACCCCGGAGCAGATACGCAGTATTTT. It yields the protein CASSDPGADTQYF. The J gene is TRBJ2-3, the V gene TRBV2; D uncertain. The CDR3 is 13 residues long. V shed 3 bases and J shed 4 bases, with 8 bases lying between them. In germline, CDR1 is SNHLY, CDR2 FYNNEI.

CDR3 nucleotides: TGTGCCAGCCTTCGGACGGACTATGGCTACACCTTC. Residues: CASLRTDYGYTF. The V call is TRBV2, the J call TRBJ1-2, with D hard to call. Per germline, CDR1 SNHLY and CDR2 FYNNEI. V shed 8 bases and J shed 3 bases, with 10 bases lying between them. This CDR3 has 12 residues.

The chain joins TRBV30 to TRBJ1-5; tentatively, D is TRBD1 (6 bases). The germline V and J ends were trimmed by 2 bases and 6 bases, with 20 bases remaining between them. CDR3 length: 16 residues. Germline V gives CDR1 GTSNPN, CDR2 SVGIG (reference sequence). CDR3 region: CAWSQGVGGFGQPQHF. CDR3 nucleotides: TGTGCCTGGAGTCAAGGCGTAGGGGGGTTCGGTCAGCCCCAGCATTTT.

As regards this clone: At one of its ends the junction is not consistent with the germline gene, which may arise from a read error. J is TRBJ2-5 and V is TRBV7-7, with 10 bases lining up with TRBD2. Gene TRBJ2-7 matches the end of the DNA better, so the J call may be wrong. The germline gives CDR1 SSHAT, CDR2 FNYEAQ (reference sequence). The CDR3 loop spans 15 amino acids. CDR3 sequence: CASSPGASGSYEQYF. The CDR3, as DNA: TGTGCTAGCAGCCCTGGCGCTAGCGGGAGTTACGAGCAGTACTTC.

This clone has just a few counts. The chain links TRBV7-9 to TRBJ2-7; D call uncertain. The V gene lost 3 bases and the J gene lost 7 bases, with 10 bases spanning the gap. CDR1 is SEHNR and CDR2 is FQNEAQ in the germline V gene (reference sequence). This CDR3 contains 12 residues. For the CDR3, the DNA is TGTGCCAGCAGCTTTACGCCGAGAGAGCAGTACTTC. This sequence encodes CASSFTPREQYF.

This clone was observed a handful of times. V is TRBV19 and J is TRBJ1-3; D gene unclear. The CDR3 has 15 amino acids. Looked up from germline, CDR1 is LNHDA and CDR2 is SQIVND (reference sequence). V was pared by 4 bases and J by 2 bases, with 12 bases between. The CDR3 sequence: CASSTLTGAGNTIYF. CDR3 sequence (DNA): TGTGCCAGTAGTACCTTAACCGGGGCTGGAAACACCATATATTTT.

The V gene is TRBV6-5, the J gene TRBJ2-7; 9 nucleotides match TRBD2. The J segment lost 4 bases and the V segment lost 4 bases, leaving 5 bases of the junction unmatched. The length of the CDR3 is 14 residues. The V gene's germline CDR1 is MNHEY and CDR2 SVGAGI. The CDR3 nucleotides read TGTGCCAGCAGTTGGGCTAGCGGGGAGTACGAGCAGTACTTC. This gives the protein CASSWASGEYEQYF.

V is TRBV5-6 and J is TRBJ2-7; no clear D gene. The CDR3 length is 13 residues. The V gene's germline CDR1 is SGHDT and CDR2 YYEEEE. V was trimmed by 2 bases and J by 5 bases, leaving 11 bases between them. This chain's CDR3 is CASSFWLGDEQYF. DNA of the CDR3: TGTGCCAGCAGCTTCTGGCTTGGTGACGAGCAGTACTTC.

The chain is built from TRBV6-1 and TRBJ2-7; D is undetermined. Germline V gene lookup returns CDR1 MNHNS and CDR2 SASEGT. The CDR3 has 15 amino acids. V was cut by 4 bases and J by 1 base, with 14 bases left in between. In DNA form, the CDR3 reads TGTGCCAGCAGTGTCTCCTTGGCCAGGTCCTACGAGCAGTACTTC. Translation gives CASSVSLARSYEQYF.

This clone was seen more than once but under ten times. The V call is TRBV13, the J call TRBJ2-5; D gene ambiguous. There are 13 residues in the CDR3. Trimming took off 4 bases at V and 1 base at J, with 7 bases between the two ends. Looked up from germline, CDR1 is PRHDT and CDR2 is FYEKMQ (reference sequence). CDR3 region: CASSSDGQETQYF. CDR3 nucleotide sequence: TGTGCCAGCAGCTCGGACGGCCAAGAGACCCAGTACTTC.

This clone was seen only a few times. The chain uses TRBV5-6 and TRBJ2-5, with D unresolved. Trimming pared 1 base from V and 3 bases from J, leaving 13 bases between. This CDR3 is 15 amino acids long. Germline lookup yields CDR1 SGHDT and CDR2 YYEEEE. Here the CDR3 reads CASSLTQAWEETQYF. In DNA, the CDR3 is TGTGCCAGCAGCTTGACGCAAGCGTGGGAAGAGACCCAGTACTTC.